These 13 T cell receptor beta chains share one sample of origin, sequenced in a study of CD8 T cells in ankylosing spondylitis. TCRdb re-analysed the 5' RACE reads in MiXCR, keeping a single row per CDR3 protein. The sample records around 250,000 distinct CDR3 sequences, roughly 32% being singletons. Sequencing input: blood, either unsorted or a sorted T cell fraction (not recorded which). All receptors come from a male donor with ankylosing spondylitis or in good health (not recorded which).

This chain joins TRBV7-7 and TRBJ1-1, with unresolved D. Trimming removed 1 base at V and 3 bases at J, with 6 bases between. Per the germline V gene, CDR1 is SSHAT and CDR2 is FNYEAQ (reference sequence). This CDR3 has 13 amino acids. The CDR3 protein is CASSLVPHTEAFF. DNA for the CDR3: TGTGCCAGCAGCTTAGTGCCTCACACTGAAGCTTTCTTT.

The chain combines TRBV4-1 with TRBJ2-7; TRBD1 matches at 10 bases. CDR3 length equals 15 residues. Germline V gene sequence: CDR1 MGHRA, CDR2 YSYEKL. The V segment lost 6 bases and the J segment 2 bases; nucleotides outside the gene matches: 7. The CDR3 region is CASRPLGTGAYEQYF. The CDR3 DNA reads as TGCGCCAGCAGGCCTCTCGGGACAGGGGCCTACGAGCAGTACTTC.

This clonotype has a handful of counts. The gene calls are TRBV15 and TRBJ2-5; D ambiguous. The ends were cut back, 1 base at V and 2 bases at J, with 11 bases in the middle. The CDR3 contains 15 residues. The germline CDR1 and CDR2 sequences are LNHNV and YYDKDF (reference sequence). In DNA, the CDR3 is TGTGCCACCAGCAGAGTAAACGGACGGCAAGAGACCCAGTACTTC. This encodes CATSRVNGRQETQYF.

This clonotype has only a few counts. The CDR3 nucleotides are TGTGCCAGCAGTGCCTCCTTAGAGGCAGGGACTAACTATGGCTACACCTTC. The encoded protein is CASSASLEAGTNYGYTF. V usage is TRBV6-4 and J usage is TRBJ1-2; the D gene is possibly TRBD1 (5 bases). Per germline, CDR1 MRHNA and CDR2 SNTAGT. Trimming pared 4 bases from V and 0 bases from J, leaving 18 bases between. CDR3 length: 17 residues.

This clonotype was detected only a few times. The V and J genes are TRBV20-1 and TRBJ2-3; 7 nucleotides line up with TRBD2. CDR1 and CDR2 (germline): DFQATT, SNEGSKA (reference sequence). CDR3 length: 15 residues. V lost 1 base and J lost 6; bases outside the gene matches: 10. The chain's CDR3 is CSARVFGGEGDTQYF. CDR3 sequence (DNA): TGCAGTGCTAGAGTCTTCGGCGGGGAGGGTGATACGCAGTATTTT.

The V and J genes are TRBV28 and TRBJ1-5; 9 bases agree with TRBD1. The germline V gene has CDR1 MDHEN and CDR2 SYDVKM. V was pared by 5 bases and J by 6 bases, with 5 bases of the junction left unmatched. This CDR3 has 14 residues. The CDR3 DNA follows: TGTGCCAGCAGTGAGGGACAGGGAATTCAGCCCCAGCATTTT. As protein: CASSEGQGIQPQHF.

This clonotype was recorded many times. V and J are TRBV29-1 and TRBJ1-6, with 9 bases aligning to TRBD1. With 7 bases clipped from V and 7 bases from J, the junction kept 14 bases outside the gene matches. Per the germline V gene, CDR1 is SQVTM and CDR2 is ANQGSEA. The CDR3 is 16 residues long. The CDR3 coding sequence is TGCAGCGACCCAGGGACAGGGAAAAACGGAAATTCACCCCTCCACTTT. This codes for CSDPGTGKNGNSPLHF.

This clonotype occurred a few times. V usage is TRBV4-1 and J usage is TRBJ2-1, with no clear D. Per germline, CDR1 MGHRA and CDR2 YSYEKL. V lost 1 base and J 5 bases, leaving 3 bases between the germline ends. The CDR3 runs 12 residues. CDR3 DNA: TGCGCCAGCAGCCAAGGTAACAATGAGCAGTTCTTC. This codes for CASSQGNNEQFF.

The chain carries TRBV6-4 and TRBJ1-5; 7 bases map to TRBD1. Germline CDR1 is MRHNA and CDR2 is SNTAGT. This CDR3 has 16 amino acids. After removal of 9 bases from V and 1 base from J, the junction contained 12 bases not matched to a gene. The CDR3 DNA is TGTGCCAGGCTCGACAGGGTAGGAATGAGCAATCAGCCCCAGCATTTT. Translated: CARLDRVGMSNQPQHF.

The DNA for the CDR3 is TGCAGCGTTGACTCCCCCGTGGAGACCCAGTACTTC. It yields the protein CSVDSPVETQYF. The rearrangement links TRBV29-1 to TRBJ2-5; D not resolved. Trimming cost V 3 bases and J 5 bases, with 10 bases left between them. The CDR3 spans 12 residues. Germline loops: CDR1 SQVTM, CDR2 ANQGSEA.

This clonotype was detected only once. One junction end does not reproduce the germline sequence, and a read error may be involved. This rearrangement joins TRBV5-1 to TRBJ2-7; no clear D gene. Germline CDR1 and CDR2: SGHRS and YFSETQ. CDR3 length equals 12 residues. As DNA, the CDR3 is TGCGCCAGCAGCTTGCGGGCAGAAGCCCTACACTTC. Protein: CASSLRAEALHF.

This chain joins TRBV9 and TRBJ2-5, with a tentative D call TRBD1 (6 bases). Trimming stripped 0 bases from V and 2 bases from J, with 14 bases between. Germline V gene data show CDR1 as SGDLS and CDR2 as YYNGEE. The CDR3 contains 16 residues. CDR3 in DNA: TGTGCCAGCAGCGTAGCTCCAGGGCAGGGGCAAGAGACCCAGTACTTC. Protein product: CASSVAPGQGQETQYF.

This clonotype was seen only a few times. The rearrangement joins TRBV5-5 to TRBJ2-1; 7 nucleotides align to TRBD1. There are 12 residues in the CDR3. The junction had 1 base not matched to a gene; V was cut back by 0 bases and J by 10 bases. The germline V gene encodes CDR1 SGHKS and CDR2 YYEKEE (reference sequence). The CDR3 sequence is CASSLADREQFF. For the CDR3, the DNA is TGTGCCAGCAGCTTGGCGGACAGGGAGCAGTTCTTC.